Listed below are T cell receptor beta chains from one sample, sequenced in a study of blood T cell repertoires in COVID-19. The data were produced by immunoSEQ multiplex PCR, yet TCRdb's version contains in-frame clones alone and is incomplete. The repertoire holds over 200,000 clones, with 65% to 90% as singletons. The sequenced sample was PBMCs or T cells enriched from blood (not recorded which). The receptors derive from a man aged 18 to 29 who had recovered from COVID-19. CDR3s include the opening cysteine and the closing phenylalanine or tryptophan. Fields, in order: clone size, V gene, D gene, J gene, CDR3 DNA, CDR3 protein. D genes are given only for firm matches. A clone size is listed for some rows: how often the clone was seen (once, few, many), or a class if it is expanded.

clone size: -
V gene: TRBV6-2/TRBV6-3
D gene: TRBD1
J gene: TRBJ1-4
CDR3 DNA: TGTGCCAGCAGTTTCCTCCGGGACAGGGTCAAAGCAACTAATGAAAAACTGTTTTTT
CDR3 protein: CASSFLRDRVKATNEKLFF

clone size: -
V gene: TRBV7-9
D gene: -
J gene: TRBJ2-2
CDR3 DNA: TGTGCCAGCAGCCGCACAGGGTTAGCCGGGGAGCTGTTTTTT
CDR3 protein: CASSRTGLAGELFF

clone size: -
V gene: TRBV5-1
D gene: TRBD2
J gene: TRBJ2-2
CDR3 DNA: TGCGCCAGCAGCTCCCGACTAGCCGTCGCCGGGGAGCTGTTTTTT
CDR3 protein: CASSSRLAVAGELFF

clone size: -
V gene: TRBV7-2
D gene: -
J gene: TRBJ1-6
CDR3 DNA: TGTGCCAGCAGCCCCAGGGGTTCCTATAATTCACCCCTCCACTTT
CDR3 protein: CASSPRGSYNSPLHF

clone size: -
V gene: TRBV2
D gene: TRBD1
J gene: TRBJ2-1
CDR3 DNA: TGTGCCAGCACCCAGGGGGACAGCTCCTACAATGAGCAGTTCTTC
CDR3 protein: CASTQGDSSYNEQFF

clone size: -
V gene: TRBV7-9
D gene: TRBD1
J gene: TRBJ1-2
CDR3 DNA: TGTGCCAGCAGCCTTCACGGGGACAGATATGGCTACACCTTC
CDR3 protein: CASSLHGDRYGYTF

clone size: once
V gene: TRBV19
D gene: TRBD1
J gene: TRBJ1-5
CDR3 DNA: TGTGCCAGTAGTATGGTACAGGGGTACTTTAGCAATCAGCCCCAGCATTTT
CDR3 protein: CASSMVQGYFSNQPQHF

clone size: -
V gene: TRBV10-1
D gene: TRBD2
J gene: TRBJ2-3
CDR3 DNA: TGCGCCACCAGACCGGGGGGGGACGCGGATACGCAGTATTTT
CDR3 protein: CATRPGGDADTQYF

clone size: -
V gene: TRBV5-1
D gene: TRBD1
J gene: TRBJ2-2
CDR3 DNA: TGCGCCAGCAGCTTGGCAGGGACAGTGGGTTACACCGGGGAGCTGTTTTTT
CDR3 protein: CASSLAGTVGYTGELFF

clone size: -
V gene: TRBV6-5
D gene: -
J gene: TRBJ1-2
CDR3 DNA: TGTGCCAGCAGTTACTCGCCAGCGAACTATGGCTACACCTTC
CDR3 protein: CASSYSPANYGYTF

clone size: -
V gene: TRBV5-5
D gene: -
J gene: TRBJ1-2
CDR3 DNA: TGTGCCAGCAGCTTGGAACAGGGAGACTATGGCTACACCTTC
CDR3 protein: CASSLEQGDYGYTF

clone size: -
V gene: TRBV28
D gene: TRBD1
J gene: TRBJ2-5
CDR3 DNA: TGTGCCAGCAGTTTATACGGACAGGCTAAGACCCAGTACTTC
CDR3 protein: CASSLYGQAKTQYF

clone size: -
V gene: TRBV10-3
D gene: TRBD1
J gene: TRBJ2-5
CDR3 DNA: TGTGCCATCAGGGGGGACAGTAATCAAGAGACCCAGTACTTC
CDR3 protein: CAIRGDSNQETQYF

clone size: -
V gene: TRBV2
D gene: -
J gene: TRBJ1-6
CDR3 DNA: TGTGCCAGCAGTGTCCGAGGTCCCCGAGATGGATCACCCCTCCACTTT
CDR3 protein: CASSVRGPRDGSPLHF

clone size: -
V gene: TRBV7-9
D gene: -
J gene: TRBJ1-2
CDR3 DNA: TGTGCCCCCGGTGAGGGTGGCTACACCTTC
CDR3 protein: CAPGEGGYTF

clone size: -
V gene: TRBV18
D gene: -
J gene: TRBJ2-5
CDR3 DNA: TGTGCCAGCTCACCACCGGGGCAGTCGGAGACCCAGTACTTC
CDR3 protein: CASSPPGQSETQYF

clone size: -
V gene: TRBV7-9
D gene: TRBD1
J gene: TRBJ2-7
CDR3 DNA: TGTGCCAGCAGCTCCAGGGGGAGCTACGAGCAGTACTTC
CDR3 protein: CASSSRGSYEQYF

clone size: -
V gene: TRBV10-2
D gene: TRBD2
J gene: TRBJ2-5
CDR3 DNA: TGCGCCAGCAGGGCGACTAGCGGCCAAGAGACCCAGTACTTC
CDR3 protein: CASRATSGQETQYF

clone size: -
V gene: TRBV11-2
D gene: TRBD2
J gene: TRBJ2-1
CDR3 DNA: TGTGCCAGCAGCGTCACTAGCGGGCTGAATGAGCAGTTCTTC
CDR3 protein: CASSVTSGLNEQFF

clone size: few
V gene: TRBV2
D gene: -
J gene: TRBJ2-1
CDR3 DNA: TGTGCCAGCAGGTTGAGTAGCGGACGCTCCTACAATGAGCAGTTCTTC
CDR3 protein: CASRLSSGRSYNEQFF

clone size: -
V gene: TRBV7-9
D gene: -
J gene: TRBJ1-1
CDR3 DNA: TGTGCCAGCAGCTACGAACAGGGCAACACTGAAGCTTTCTTT
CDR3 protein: CASSYEQGNTEAFF

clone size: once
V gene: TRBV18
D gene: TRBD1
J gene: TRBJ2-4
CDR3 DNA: TGTGCCAGCTCACCTAACGGACAGGGGGATCAGTACTTC
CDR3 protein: CASSPNGQGDQYF

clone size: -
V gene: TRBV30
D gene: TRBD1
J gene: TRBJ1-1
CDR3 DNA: TGTGCCTGGAGTGTACTGACAGGGGTGACTGAAGCTTTCTTT
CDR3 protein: CAWSVLTGVTEAFF

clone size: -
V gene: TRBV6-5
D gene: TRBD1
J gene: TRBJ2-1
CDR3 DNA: TGTGCCAGCAGTTACTTACAGGGGTCGGATGAGCAGTTCTTC
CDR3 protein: CASSYLQGSDEQFF

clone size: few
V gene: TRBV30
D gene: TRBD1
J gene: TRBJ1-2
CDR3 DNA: TGTGCCTGGGGACAGGGAGGCTATGGCTACACCTTC
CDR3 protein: CAWGQGGYGYTF

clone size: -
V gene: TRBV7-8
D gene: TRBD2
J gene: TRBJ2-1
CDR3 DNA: TGTGCCAGCAGCTTACGGTTCCTAGCGGGCTACAATGAGCAGTTCTTC
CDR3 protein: CASSLRFLAGYNEQFF

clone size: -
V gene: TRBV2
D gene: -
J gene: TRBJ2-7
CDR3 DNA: TGTGCCAGCAGTGAACGGGTTGAGCAGTACTTC
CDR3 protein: CASSERVEQYF

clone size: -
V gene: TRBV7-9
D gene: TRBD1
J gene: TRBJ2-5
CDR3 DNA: TGTGCCAGCAGCCCCAAGACAGGGCACCCCCACCAAGAGACCCAGTACTTC
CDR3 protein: CASSPKTGHPHQETQYF

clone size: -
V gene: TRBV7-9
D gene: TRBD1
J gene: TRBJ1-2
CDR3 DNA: TGTGCCAGCAGCACTACGGGACAGGGTGGCGGCTACACCTTC
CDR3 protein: CASSTTGQGGGYTF

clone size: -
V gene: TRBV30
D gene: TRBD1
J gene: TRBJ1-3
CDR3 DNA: TGTGCCTGGAGGGACAGGGCTGGAAACACCATATATTTT
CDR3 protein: CAWRDRAGNTIYF

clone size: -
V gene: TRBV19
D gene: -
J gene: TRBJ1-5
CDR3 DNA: TGTGCCAGTAGTAGTATCGAGACTAAGAATCAGCCCCAGCATTTT
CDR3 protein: CASSSIETKNQPQHF

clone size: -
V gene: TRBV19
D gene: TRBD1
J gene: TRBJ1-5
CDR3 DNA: TGTGCCAGTAGGGGGCGACAGGGAAGCAATCAGCCCCAGCATTTT
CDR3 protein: CASRGRQGSNQPQHF

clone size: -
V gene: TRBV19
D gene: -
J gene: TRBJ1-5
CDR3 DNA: TGTGCCAGTACCCCGGGGAATCAGCCCCAGCATTTT
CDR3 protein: CASTPGNQPQHF

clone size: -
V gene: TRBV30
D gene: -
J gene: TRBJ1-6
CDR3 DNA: TGTGCCTTGGAGTTCGTGGGGGGATCACCCCTCCACTTT
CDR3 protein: CALEFVGGSPLHF

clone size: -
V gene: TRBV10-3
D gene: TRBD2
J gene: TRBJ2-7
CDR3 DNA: TGTGCCATCAGCCTAGCGGGAGGCCCCTACGAGCAGTACTTC
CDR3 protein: CAISLAGGPYEQYF

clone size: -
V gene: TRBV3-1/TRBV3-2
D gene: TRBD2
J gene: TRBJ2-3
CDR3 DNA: TGTGCCAGCAGCCAACCTCGACTAGCGGGGAGCACAGATACGCAGTATTTT
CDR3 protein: CASSQPRLAGSTDTQYF

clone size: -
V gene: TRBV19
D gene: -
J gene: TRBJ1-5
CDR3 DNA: TGTGCCAGTAGTATAGTTCTCAATCAGCCCCAGCATTTT
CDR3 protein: CASSIVLNQPQHF

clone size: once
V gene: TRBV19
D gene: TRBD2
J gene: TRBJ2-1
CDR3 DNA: TGTGCCAGTAGTAAGCCCGGGACTAACCGTGAGCAGTTCTTC
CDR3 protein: CASSKPGTNREQFF

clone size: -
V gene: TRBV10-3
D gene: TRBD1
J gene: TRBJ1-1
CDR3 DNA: TGTGCCATCAGTGGGGGACAGGGGGGCGATGAAGCTTTCTTT
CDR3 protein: CAISGGQGGDEAFF

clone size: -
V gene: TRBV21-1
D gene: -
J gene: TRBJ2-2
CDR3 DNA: TGTGCCAGCACCCCCAGACAGGGGGACACCGGGGAGCTGTTTTTT
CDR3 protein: CASTPRQGDTGELFF

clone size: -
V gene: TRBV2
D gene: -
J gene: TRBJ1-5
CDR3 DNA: TGTGCCAGCAGTCCTCAGGGGTTCGATCAGCCCCAGCATTTT
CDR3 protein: CASSPQGFDQPQHF

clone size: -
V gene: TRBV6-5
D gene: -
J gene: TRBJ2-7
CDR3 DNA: TGTGCCAGCGGGCCCTCCTACGAGCAGTACTTC
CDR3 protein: CASGPSYEQYF

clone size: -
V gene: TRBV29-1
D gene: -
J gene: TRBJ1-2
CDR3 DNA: TGCAGCGTTGAAGCGTCAGCGTTAGGCTACACCTTC
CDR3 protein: CSVEASALGYTF

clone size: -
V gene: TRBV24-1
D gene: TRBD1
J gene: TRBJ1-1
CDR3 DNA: TGTGCCACCAGTGATGGGACAGGGAATCTATCGAACACTGAAGCTTTCTTT
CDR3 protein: CATSDGTGNLSNTEAFF

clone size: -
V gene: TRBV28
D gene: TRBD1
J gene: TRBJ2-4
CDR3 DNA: TGTGCCAGCAGTCTCCGGACAGGGTTAGCCAAAAACATTCAGTACTTC
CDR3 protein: CASSLRTGLAKNIQYF

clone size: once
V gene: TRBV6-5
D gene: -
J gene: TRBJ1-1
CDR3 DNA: TGTGCCAGCAGTTACACGCAGGCGAACACTGAAGCTTTCTTT
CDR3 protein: CASSYTQANTEAFF